This is a list of T cell receptor beta chains from one sample in a study of beta chain features in type 1 diabetes. Measured with immunoSEQ multiplex PCR; TCRdb has only the in-frame clones, and not every one. The top ten hold around 0.04% of the sample, which has a few hundred thousand clones, around 20% seen once. The sequenced sample was naive CD4+ T cells from blood. These receptors all come from a young woman in good health. CDR3s include the opening cysteine and the closing phenylalanine or tryptophan. Each record gives: clone size, V gene, D gene, J gene, CDR3 DNA, CDR3 protein. D genes are given only for firm matches. Clone size, where shown, is once, few, many, or a class for clones that have expanded.

>few|TRBV5-1|TRBD2|TRBJ2-7
TGCGCCAGCAGCTTGGTGGCGGGAGGAAGCGACGAGCAGTACTTC
CASSLVAGGSDEQYF
>few|TRBV2|.|TRBJ1-2
TGTGCCAGCAGTGAGGCAGGGTCTGGGCATGGCTACACCTTC
CASSEAGSGHGYTF
>few|TRBV7-8|.|TRBJ1-4
TGTGCCAGCAGCTTAGCCCAGGGGAGGGCTAATGAAAAACTGTTTTTT
CASSLAQGRANEKLFF
>.|TRBV6-5|.|TRBJ2-3
TGTGCCAGCAGTTACCTCGGAGATACGCAGTATTTT
CASSYLGDTQYF
>few|TRBV6-5|.|TRBJ1-2
TGTGCCAGCACCCGGGGTGGCTCCTATGGCTACACCTTC
CASTRGGSYGYTF
>few|TRBV6-1|.|TRBJ1-2
TGTGCCAGCAGTGGGACAGAACATGTCTATGGCTACACCTTC
CASSGTEHVYGYTF
>.|TRBV5-4|TRBD2|TRBJ2-5
TGTGCCAGCAGCCGGGGGACTAGCGGGGGCCAAGAGACCCAGTACTTC
CASSRGTSGGQETQYF
>.|TRBV30|TRBD1|TRBJ1-1
TGTGCCTGGAGTACAGGGGGACACCTGAACACTGAAGCTTTCTTT
CAWSTGGHLNTEAFF
>.|TRBV30|.|TRBJ1-2
TGTGCCTGGAAACCTTACGGAGGTAACTATGGCTACACCTTC
CAWKPYGGNYGYTF
>few|TRBV5-1|.|TRBJ2-7
TGCGCCAGCAGCCCGCGTGCGGAGTCCTACGAGCAGTACTTC
CASSPRAESYEQYF
>.|TRBV5-1|.|TRBJ2-5
TGCGCCAGCAGCTTGAAGGGGGAGACCCAGTACTTC
CASSLKGETQYF
>few|TRBV28|TRBD1|TRBJ2-7
TGTGCCAGCAGCACCGGGACAGGGCCGTACGAGCAGTACTTC
CASSTGTGPYEQYF
>few|TRBV2|.|TRBJ1-2
TGTGCCAGCAGTGTCCCCTCGTCCTATGGCTACACCTTC
CASSVPSSYGYTF
>.|TRBV5-1|.|TRBJ2-7
TGCGCCAGCAGCCTCCACGGGAGAGGGCCTACGCCCGAGCAGTACTTC
CASSLHGRGPTPEQYF
>.|TRBV13|.|TRBJ1-1
TGTGCCAGCAGCCGGAGGGGGGGCGCCGGGTCGTACACTGAAGCTTTCTTT
CASSRRGGAGSYTEAFF
>.|TRBV6-5|TRBD1|TRBJ1-1
TGTGCCAGCAGTCCACAGGGGGGGAACACTGAAGCTTTCTTT
CASSPQGGNTEAFF
>.|TRBV5-5|.|TRBJ1-2
TGTGCCAGCAGCTTGGTGACAGGCTCTTATGGCTACACCTTC
CASSLVTGSYGYTF
>.|TRBV7-3|.|TRBJ2-3
TGTGCCAGCAGCTCTCGAGCGACAGATACGCAGTATTTT
CASSSRATDTQYF
>.|TRBV30|TRBD2|TRBJ2-3
TGTGCCTGGAGTGTGCGGGGGGGGTGGGCAGATACGCAGTATTTT
CAWSVRGGWADTQYF
>few|TRBV11-2|.|TRBJ2-5
TGTGCCAGCAGCTTAGAGCTACAAGAGACCCAGTACTTC
CASSLELQETQYF
>few|TRBV9|.|TRBJ2-3
TGTGCCAGCAGCGAGGGCTTGCTAGGGGGGGCCTTGACAGATACGCAGTATTTT
CASSEGLLGGALTDTQYF